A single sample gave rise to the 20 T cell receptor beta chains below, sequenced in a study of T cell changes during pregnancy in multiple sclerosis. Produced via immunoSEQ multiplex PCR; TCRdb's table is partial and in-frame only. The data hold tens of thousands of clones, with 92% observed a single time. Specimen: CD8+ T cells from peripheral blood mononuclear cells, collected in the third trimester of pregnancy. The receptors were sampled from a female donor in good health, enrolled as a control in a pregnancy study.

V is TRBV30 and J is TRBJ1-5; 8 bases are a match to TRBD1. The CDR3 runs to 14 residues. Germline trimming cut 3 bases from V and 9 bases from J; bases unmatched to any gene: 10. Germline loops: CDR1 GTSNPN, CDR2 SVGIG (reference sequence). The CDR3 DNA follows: TGTGCCTGGAGCGCCGGGACAGGAGTTAGGCCCCAGCATTTT. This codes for CAWSAGTGVRPQHF.

CDR3 sequence: CASSQVYSTNEKLFF. The CDR3 DNA follows: TGCGCCAGCAGCCAAGTGTATTCAACTAATGAAAAACTGTTTTTT. The V call is TRBV4-1, the J call TRBJ1-4, with D unclear. V was clipped by 1 base and J by 0 bases, with 6 bases between them. Germline CDR1 and CDR2: MGHRA and YSYEKL. This CDR3 has 15 amino acids.

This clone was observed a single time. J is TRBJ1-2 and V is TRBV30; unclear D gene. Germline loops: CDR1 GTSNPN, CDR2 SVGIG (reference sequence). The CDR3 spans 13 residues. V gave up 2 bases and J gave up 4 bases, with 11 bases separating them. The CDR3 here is CAWSSGGLYGYTF. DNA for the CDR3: TGTGCCTGGAGTTCGGGCGGGCTCTATGGCTACACCTTC.

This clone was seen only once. The CDR3 DNA sequence: TGTGCCAGCAGCGCTGGTAACGGGAGGACTGAAGCTTTCTTT. Protein sequence: CASSAGNGRTEAFF. V usage is TRBV5-6 and J usage is TRBJ1-1; D remains unclear. Trimming left V 4 bases short and J 5 bases short, with 15 bases between. The CDR3 consists of 14 residues. The germline gives CDR1 SGHDT, CDR2 YYEEEE. Together with reference TRBV5-6 and TRBJ1-1, the CDR3 gives the full variable domain: DAGVTQSPTHLIKTRGQQVTLRCSPKSGHDTVSWYQQALGQGPQFIFQYYEEEERQRGNFPDRFSGHQFPNYSSELNVNALLLGDSALYLCASSAGNGRTEAFFGQGTRLTVV.

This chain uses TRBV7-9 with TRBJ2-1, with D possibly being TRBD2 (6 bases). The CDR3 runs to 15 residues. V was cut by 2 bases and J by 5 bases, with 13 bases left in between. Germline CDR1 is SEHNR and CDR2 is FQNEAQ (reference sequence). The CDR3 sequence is CASSLSYGEDNEQFF. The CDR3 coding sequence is TGTGCCAGCAGCTTATCTTACGGGGAGGACAATGAGCAGTTCTTC.

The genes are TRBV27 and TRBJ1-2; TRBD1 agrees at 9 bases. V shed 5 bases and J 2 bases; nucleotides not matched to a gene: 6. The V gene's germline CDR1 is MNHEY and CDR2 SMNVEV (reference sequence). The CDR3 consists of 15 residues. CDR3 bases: TGTGCCAGCAGTCCATGGGACAGGGAGAACTATGGCTACACCTTC. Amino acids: CASSPWDRENYGYTF.

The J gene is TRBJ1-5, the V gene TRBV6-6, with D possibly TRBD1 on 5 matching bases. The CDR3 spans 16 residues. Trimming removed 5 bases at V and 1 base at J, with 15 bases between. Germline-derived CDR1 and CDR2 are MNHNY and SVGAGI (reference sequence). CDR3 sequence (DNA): TGTGCCAGCAGTCCCCCGACAGCCCGGAGCAATCAGCCCCAGCATTTT. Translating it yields CASSPPTARSNQPQHF.

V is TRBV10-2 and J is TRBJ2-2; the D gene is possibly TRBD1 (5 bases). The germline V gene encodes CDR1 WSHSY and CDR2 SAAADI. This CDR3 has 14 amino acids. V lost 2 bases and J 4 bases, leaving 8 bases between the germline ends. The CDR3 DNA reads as TGCGCCAGCAGTGAGAGGCAGGGCACCGGGGAGCTGTTTTTT. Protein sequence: CASSERQGTGELFF.

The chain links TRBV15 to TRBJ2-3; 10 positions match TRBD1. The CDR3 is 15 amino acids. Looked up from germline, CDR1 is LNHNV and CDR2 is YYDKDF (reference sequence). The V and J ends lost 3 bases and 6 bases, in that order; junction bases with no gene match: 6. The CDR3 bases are TGTGCCACCAGCAGGGGACAGGGGTCGACGGATACGCAGTATTTT. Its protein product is CATSRGQGSTDTQYF.

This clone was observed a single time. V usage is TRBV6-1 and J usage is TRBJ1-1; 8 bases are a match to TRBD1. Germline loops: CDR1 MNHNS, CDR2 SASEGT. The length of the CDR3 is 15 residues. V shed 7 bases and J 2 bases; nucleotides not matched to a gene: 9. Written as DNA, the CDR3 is TGTGCCAGCACGGCACCAGGGACAGGTAACACTGAAGCTTTCTTT. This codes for CASTAPGTGNTEAFF.

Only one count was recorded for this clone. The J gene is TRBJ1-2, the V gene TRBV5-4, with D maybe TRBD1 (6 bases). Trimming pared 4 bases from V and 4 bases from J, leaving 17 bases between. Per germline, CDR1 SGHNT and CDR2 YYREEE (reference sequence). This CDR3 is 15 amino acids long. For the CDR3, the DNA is TGTGCCAGCAGCCTGCCAGGGGACAAAATCTATGGCTACACCTTC. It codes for CASSLPGDKIYGYTF. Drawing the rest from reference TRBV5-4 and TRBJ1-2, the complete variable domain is ETGVTQSPTHLIKTRGQQVTLRCSSQSGHNTVSWYQQALGQGPQFIFQYYREEENGRGNFPPRFSGLQFPNYSSELNVNALELDDSALYLCASSLPGDKIYGYTFGSGTRLTVV.

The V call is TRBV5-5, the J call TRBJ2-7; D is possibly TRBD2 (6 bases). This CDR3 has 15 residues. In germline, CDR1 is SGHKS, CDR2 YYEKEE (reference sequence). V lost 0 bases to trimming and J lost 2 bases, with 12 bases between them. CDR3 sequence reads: CASSLVGTLTYEQYF. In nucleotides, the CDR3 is TGTGCCAGCAGCTTGGTGGGGACTCTTACCTACGAGCAGTACTTC.

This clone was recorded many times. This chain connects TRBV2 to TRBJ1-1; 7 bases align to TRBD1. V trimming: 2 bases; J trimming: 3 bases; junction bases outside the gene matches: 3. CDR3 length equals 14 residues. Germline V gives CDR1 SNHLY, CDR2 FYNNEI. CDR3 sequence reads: CASSEPGGYTEAFF. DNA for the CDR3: TGTGCCAGCAGTGAACCAGGGGGGTACACTGAAGCTTTCTTT.

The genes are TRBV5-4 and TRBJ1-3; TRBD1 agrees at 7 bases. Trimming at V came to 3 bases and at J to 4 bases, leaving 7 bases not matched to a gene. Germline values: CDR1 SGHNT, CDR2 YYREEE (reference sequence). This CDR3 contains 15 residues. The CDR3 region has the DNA TGTGCCAGCAGCTCCTCCGACAGGGACGGAAACACCATATATTTT. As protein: CASSSSDRDGNTIYF.

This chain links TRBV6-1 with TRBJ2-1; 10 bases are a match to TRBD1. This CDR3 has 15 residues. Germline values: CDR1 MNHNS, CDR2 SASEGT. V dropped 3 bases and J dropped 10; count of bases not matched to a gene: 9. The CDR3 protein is CASSDTGQGGLEQFF. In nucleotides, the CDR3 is TGTGCCAGCAGTGATACCGGACAGGGGGGTTTAGAGCAGTTCTTC.

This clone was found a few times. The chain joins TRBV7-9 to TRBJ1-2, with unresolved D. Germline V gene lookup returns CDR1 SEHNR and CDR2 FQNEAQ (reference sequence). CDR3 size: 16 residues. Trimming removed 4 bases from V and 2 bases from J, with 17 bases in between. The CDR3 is CASSSPGMELNYGYTF. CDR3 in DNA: TGTGCCAGCAGCTCCCCCGGGATGGAACTAAACTATGGCTACACCTTC.

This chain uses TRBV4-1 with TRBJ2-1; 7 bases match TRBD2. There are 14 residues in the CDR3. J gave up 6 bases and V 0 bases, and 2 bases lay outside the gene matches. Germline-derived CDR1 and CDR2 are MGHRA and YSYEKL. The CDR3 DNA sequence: TGCGCCAGCAGCCAAGATCGGGGGGTCAATGAGCAGTTCTTC. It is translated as CASSQDRGVNEQFF.

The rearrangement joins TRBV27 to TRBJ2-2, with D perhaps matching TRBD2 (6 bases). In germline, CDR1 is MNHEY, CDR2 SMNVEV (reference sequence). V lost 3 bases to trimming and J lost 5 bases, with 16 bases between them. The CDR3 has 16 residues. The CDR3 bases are TGTGCCAGCAGTTTGGGCGGGGCGACGGTTACCGGGGAGCTGTTTTTT. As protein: CASSLGGATVTGELFF.

CDR3 coding DNA: TGCGCCAGCAGCCAAGAGGCGGGCTATGGCTACACCTTC. Protein product: CASSQEAGYGYTF. The genes are TRBV4-1 and TRBJ1-2; D remains ambiguous. Trimming took 0 bases from V and 4 from J, leaving 6 bases between them. The CDR3 totals 13 residues. Germline V gene data show CDR1 as MGHRA and CDR2 as YSYEKL.

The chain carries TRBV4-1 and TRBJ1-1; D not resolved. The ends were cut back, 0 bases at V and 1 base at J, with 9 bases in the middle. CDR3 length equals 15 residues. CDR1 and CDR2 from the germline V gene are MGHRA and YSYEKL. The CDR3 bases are TGCGCCAGCAGCCAAGAATGGGCAGGGAACACTGAAGCTTTCTTT. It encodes CASSQEWAGNTEAFF.